Given below is one T cell receptor (beta chain) in context. The antigen it binds to is not known. The sample holds no much larger clone one base away, and base qualities are not on file. Enrolling through a virtual design, the prospective study's participants ranged in age from roughly 18 to 95 years and lived across roughly 23 United States geographic areas. In the prospective study, cohorts were assigned on the basis of participant-reported clinical history obtained from a screening survey and a study questionnaire. In the prospective study, mobile phlebotomists collected whole blood, serum and a nasopharyngeal or oropharyngeal swab from each participant. Prospective study participants could optionally give additional blood draws and questionnaires over an approximately two-month period. Prospective study blood samples were shipped either frozen or at room temperature before DNA extraction. These data belong to a study of blood T cell repertoires in COVID-19 (TCRdb year 2020). About the investigation overall: The collaborator samples originated in the United States, Italy and Spain and spanned the acute and convalescent phases of COVID-19. A freely available public database, intended as a resource for researchers studying the immune response to SARS-CoV-2, is where the repertoires were released. The samples were drawn from the first 160 participants of the ongoing ImmuneRACE study and from some 1,300 subjects provided by 6 global collaborators. Deeply sampled blood TCRbeta repertoires from subjects exposed to, actively infected with, or recovered from COVID-19 were included in the dataset. HLA class I and class II types, where available, came from metadata supplied by the sample provider rather than from assay-based typing. A de-identified subject ID, COVID-19 status, age in years and sex were almost always included in the sample metadata. The material from the prospective study consisted of cDNA or gDNA derived from T cells, B-cell-depleted T cells, or PBMCs. Here is what the overall study found, with its caveats: Clinical and demographic metadata were provided uncurated, with the amount varying by source and participant.

The V end gives up 5 bases and the J end 7 bases, leaving 6 bases in the junction not matched to a gene. The germline V gene gives CDR1 as SGHTA and CDR2 as FQGNSA. The CDR3 contains 15 residues, cysteine and phenylalanine counted. CDR3 DNA is the only sequence kept; it has 45 bases, read in frame from the first base. TCRbeta CDR3 regions were amplified from genomic DNA using the immunoSEQ Assay, a bias-controlled multiplex PCR. From the authors' description of their analysis: Nucleated cell counts per sample were estimated from amplification of reference gene primers within the assay. Sequence reads were collapsed and filtered to measure the absolute abundance of every unique TCRbeta CDR3 rearrangement. For each sample, productive Simpson clonality was calculated as the square root of Simpson's diversity index over productive rearrangements. TCRdb obtained this table from immuneACCESS and retained in-frame rearrangements with V and J assigned. These tables miss some clones; where compared with another copy, unresolved V genes account for less than half of the shortfall, and the remainder is unexplained. The D gene and trimming were derived from the DNA, and the V and J assignments and clone size from that table. This sample is represented by under 350,000 clones; roughly 85% of them were singletons. The ten largest clones capture around 4.4% of the sample.

Material: PBMCs or T cells enriched from blood (not recorded which). This receptor was taken from a woman aged 40 to 55 with acute COVID-19. The sequence is built from TRBV7-2 and TRBJ1-6; TRBD1 matches 9 bases in the middle. This receptor carries the CDR3 CASSDRTGANSPLHF. DNA sequence: TGTGCCAGCAGCGATAGGACAGGGGCAAATTCACCCCTCCACTTT.